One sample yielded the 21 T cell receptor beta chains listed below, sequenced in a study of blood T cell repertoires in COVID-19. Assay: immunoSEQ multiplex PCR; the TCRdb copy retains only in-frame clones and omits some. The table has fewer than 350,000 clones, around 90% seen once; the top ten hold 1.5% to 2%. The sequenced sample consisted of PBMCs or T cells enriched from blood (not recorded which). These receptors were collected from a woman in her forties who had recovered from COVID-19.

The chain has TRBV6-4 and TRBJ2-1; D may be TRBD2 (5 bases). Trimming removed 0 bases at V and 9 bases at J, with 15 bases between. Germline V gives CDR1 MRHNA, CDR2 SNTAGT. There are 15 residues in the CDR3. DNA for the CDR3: TGTGCCAGCAGTGACTCGGGCAACCCACGGGGTGAGCAGTTCTTC. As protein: CASSDSGNPRGEQFF.

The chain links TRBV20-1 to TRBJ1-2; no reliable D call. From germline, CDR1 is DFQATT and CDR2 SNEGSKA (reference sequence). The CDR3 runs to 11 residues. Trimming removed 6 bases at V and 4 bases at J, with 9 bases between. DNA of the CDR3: TGCAGTGCCACTAGGCCCTATGGCTACACCTTC. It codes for CSATRPYGYTF.

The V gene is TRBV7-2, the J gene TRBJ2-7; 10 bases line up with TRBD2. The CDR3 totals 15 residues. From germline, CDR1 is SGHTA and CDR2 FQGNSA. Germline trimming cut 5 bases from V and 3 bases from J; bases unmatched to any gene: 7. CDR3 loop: CASSTRTSGDYEQYF. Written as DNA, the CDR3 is TGTGCCAGCAGCACTCGGACTAGCGGAGACTACGAGCAGTACTTC.

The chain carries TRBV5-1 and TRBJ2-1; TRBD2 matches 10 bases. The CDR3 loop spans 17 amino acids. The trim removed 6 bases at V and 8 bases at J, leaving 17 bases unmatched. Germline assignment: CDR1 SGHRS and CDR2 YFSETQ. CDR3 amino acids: CASMFGRASGSIDEQFF. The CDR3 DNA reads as TGCGCCAGCATGTTCGGCAGGGCTAGCGGGAGTATAGATGAGCAGTTCTTC.

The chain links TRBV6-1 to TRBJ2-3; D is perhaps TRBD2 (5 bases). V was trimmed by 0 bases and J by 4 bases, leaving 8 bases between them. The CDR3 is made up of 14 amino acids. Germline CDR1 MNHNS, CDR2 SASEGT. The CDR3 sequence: CASSEAREPDTQYF. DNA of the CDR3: TGTGCCAGCAGTGAAGCAAGGGAGCCAGATACGCAGTATTTT.

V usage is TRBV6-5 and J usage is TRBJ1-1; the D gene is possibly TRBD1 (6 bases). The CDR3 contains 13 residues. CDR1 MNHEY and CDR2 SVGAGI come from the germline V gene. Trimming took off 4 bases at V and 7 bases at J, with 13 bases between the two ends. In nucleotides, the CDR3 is TGTGCCAGCAGTTCTGGGCAGGGGAGTGAAGCTTTCTTT. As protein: CASSSGQGSEAFF.

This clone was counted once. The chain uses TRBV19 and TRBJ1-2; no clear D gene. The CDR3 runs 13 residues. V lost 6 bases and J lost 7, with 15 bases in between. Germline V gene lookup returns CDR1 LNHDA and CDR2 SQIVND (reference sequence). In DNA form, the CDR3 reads TGTGCCAGTAGCCCTACTTTGGGGAGTGGCTACACCTTC. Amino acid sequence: CASSPTLGSGYTF.

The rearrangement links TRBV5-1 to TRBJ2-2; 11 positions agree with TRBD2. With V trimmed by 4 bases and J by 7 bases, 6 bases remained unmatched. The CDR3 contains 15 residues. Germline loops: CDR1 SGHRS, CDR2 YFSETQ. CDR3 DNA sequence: TGCGCCAGCAGCGCAACACTAGCGGGGGACGGGGAGCTGTTTTTT. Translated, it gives CASSATLAGDGELFF. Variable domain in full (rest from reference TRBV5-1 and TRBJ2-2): KAGVTQTPRYLIKTRGQQVTLSCSPISGHRSVSWYQQTPGQGLQFLFEYFSETQRNKGNFPGRFSGRQFSNSRSEMNVSTLELGDSALYLCASSATLAGDGELFFGEGSRLTVL.

The CDR3 nucleotides are TGTGCCAGCAGCCGGGTGGGGGGAATCTCCTACAATGAGCAGTTCTTC. It encodes CASSRVGGISYNEQFF. The J gene is TRBJ2-1, the V gene TRBV7-3; D may be TRBD2 (6 bases). The CDR3 extends over 16 amino acids. The germline CDR1 and CDR2 sequences are SGHTA and FQGTGA. The V end lost 5 bases, the J end lost 0 bases, and 14 bases lay between the germline ends.

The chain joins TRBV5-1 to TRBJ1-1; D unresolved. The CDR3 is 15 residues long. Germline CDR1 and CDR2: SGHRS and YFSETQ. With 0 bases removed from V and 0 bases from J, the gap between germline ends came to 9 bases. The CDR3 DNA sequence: TGCGCCAGCAGCTTGGGGCCGGGGATGAACACTGAAGCTTTCTTT. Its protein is CASSLGPGMNTEAFF.

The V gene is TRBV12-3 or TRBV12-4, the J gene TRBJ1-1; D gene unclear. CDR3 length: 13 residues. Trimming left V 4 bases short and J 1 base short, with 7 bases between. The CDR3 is CASSWESNTEAFF. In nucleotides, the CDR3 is TGTGCCAGCAGTTGGGAGTCGAACACTGAAGCTTTCTTT.

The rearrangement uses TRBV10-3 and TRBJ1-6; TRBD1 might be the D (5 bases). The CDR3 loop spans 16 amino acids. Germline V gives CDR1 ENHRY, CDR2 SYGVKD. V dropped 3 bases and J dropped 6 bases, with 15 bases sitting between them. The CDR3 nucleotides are TGTGCCATCAGTGACCCGGGGGGTTTTTTTAATTCACCCCTCCACTTT. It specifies CAISDPGGFFNSPLHF.

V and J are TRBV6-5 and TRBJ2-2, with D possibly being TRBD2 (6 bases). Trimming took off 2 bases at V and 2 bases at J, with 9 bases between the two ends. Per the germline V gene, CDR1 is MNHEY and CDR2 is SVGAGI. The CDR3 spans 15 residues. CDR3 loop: CASSYEGGNTGELFF. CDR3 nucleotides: TGTGCCAGCAGTTACGAGGGAGGAAACACCGGGGAGCTGTTTTTT.

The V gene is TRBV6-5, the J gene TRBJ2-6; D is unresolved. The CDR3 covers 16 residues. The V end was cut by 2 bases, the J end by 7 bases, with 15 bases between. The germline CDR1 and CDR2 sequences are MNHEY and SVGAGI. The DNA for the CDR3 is TGTGCCAGCAGTTACGCGGCGGTCCCGAGAGCCAACGTCCTGACTTTC. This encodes CASSYAAVPRANVLTF.

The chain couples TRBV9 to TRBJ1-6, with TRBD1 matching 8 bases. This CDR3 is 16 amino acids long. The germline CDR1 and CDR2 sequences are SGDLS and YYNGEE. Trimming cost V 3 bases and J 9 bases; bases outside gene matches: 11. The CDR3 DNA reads TGTGCCAGCAGCGAGGGGGGGCGACAGGGGCCTTCACCCCTCCACTTT. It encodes CASSEGGRQGPSPLHF.

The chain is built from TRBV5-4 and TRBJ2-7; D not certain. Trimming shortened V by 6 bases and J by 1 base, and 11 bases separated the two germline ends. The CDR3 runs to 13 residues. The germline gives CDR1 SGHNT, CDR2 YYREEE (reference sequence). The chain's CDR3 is CASINLISYEQYF. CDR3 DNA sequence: TGTGCCAGCATCAACTTAATTTCCTACGAGCAGTACTTC.

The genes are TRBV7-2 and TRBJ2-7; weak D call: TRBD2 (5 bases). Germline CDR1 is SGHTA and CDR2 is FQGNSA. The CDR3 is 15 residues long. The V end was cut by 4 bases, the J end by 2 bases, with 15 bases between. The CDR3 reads CASSSTLDGAYEQYF. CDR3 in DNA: TGTGCCAGCAGCTCAACCCTGGACGGGGCCTACGAGCAGTACTTC.

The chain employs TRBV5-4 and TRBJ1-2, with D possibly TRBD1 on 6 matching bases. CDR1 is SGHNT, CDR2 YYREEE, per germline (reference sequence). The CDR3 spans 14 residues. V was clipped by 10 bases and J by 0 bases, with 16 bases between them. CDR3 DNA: TGTGCCGCTCGGTGGGCAGGGGCTAACTATGGCTACACCTTC. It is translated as CAARWAGANYGYTF.

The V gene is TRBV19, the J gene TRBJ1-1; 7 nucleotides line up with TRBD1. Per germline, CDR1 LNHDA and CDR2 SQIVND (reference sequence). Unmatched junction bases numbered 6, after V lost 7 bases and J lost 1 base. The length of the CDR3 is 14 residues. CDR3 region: CASKYGTANTEAFF. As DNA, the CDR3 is TGTGCCAGTAAATATGGGACAGCGAACACTGAAGCTTTCTTT.

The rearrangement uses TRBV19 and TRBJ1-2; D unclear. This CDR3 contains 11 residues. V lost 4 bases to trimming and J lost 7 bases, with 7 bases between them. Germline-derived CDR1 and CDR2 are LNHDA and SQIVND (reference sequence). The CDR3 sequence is CASSSRVGYTF. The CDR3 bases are TGTGCCAGTAGTAGTCGGGTTGGCTACACCTTC.

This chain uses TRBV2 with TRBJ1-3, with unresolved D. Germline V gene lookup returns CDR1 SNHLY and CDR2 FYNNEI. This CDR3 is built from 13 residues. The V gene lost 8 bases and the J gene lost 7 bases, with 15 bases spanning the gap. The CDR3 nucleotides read TGTGCCAGCGCGACAAGCCCTAGCAACACCATATATTTT. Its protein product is CASATSPSNTIYF.